The sequence of this T cell receptor beta chain was determined in a study of T cell repertoires in cytomegalovirus infection. Study details: Indications of both CMV infection and matching HLA type were provided by public TCR beta signatures.

TCRdb called the reads again in MiXCR, with one record for every CDR3 protein. The sample has about 300,000 distinct CDR3 sequences, around 9.1% seen once. The V end was cut by 2 bases, the J end by 1 base, with 11 bases between. CDR3 length equals 16 residues. Germline CDR1 reads MNHEY; CDR2 reads SVGAGI. This clonotype turned up a few times. As yet, its antigen is unknown. Study observations and caveats: Pooled public TCR beta family frequency picked out CMV carriers with the relevant HLA.

The chain uses TRBV6-5 and TRBJ2-2; D gene uncertain. Sequences were obtained from PBMCs. The TCR was taken from a human donor in good health (CMV status not recorded). Some clones in this sample may be carry-over from other donors' samples. This chain's CDR3 is CASSYAGNRNTGELFF. DNA of the CDR3: TGTGCCAGCAGTTACGCTGGGAATCGGAACACCGGGGAGCTGTTTTTT.